A single sample is the source of the 15 T cell receptor beta chains below, sequenced in a study of blood T cell repertoires in COVID-19. Clones were read by immunoSEQ multiplex PCR, and TCRdb kept only the in-frame ones, dropping some. The data hold under 150,000 clones, with around four fifths observed a single time. Sequencing was performed on peripheral blood. Source of these receptors: a man aged 35 to 55 with active or convalescent COVID-19.

The chain employs TRBV5-4 and TRBJ2-1; TRBD2 matches at 10 bases. Germline V gene data show CDR1 as SGHNT and CDR2 as YYREEE (reference sequence). With V trimmed by 3 bases and J by 7 bases, 4 bases remained unmatched. The CDR3 is made up of 14 amino acids. CDR3 sequence: CASSSRTSGNEQFF. CDR3 bases: TGTGCCAGCAGCTCACGGACTAGCGGAAATGAGCAGTTCTTC.

The V gene is TRBV6-4, the J gene TRBJ2-3; 8 bases align to TRBD2. The CDR3 sequence is 14 residues long. Germline CDR1 reads MRHNA; CDR2 reads SNTAGT. The V gene end was trimmed by 6 bases and the J gene end by 2 bases; junction bases not matched to a gene: 4. The CDR3 bases are TGTGCCAGCAGAGGCGGGGGGAACACAGATACGCAGTATTTT. It translates to CASRGGGNTDTQYF.

The chain is built from TRBV5-6 and TRBJ2-1, with 7 bases lining up with TRBD2. Germline V gives CDR1 SGHDT, CDR2 YYEEEE. The CDR3 extends over 15 amino acids. Unmatched junction bases numbered 10, after V lost 1 base and J lost 9 bases. The chain's CDR3 is CASSLPGLDHVEQFF. In DNA, the CDR3 is TGTGCCAGCAGCTTGCCTGGACTAGATCACGTTGAGCAGTTCTTC.

The chain carries TRBV9 and TRBJ2-7; 11 bases align to TRBD1. V was pared by 2 bases and J by 7 bases, with 5 bases of the junction left unmatched. Looked up from germline, CDR1 is SGDLS and CDR2 is YYNGEE. This CDR3 is built from 14 residues. The CDR3 here is CASSVRDRGGEQYF. The DNA of the CDR3 is TGTGCCAGCAGCGTCCGGGACAGGGGGGGTGAGCAGTACTTC.

This clone was detected only a few times. This chain joins TRBV9 and TRBJ1-3, with TRBD1 matching 8 bases. The CDR3 is made up of 19 amino acids. Germline V gene data show CDR1 as SGDLS and CDR2 as YYNGEE. J gave up 0 bases and V 3 bases, and 14 bases lay outside the gene matches. This CDR3 reads CASSATGAPNYSSGNTIYF. CDR3 DNA: TGTGCCAGCAGCGCGACAGGGGCTCCTAATTATAGCTCTGGAAACACCATATATTTT.

The chain carries TRBV6-5 and TRBJ1-6, with 7 bases fitting TRBD1. The CDR3 is 15 residues long. Trimming took 4 bases from V and 7 from J; bases not matched to a gene: 7. The germline CDR1 and CDR2 sequences are MNHEY and SVGAGI. The CDR3 bases are TGTGCCAGCAGTTTCCAGGGGGTTGGGAATTCACCCCTCCACTTT. Translating gives CASSFQGVGNSPLHF.

This rearrangement joins TRBV18 to TRBJ1-2, with D possibly matching TRBD1 (6 bases). Trimming shortened V by 2 bases and J by 3 bases, and 16 bases separated the two germline ends. The CDR3 is 16 amino acids. CDR1 and CDR2 (germline): KGHSH, LQKENI. The CDR3 region is CASSPMGGLPDYGYTF. CDR3 nucleotide sequence: TGTGCCAGCTCACCAATGGGGGGGCTCCCGGACTATGGCTACACCTTC.

The chain is built from TRBV28 and TRBJ1-4; tentatively, D is TRBD1 (5 bases). The CDR3 has 14 amino acids. Germline V gives CDR1 MDHEN, CDR2 SYDVKM. V lost 3 bases to trimming and J lost 2 bases, with 7 bases between them. As DNA, the CDR3 is TGTGCCAGCAGTTTCGGGGGGACTAATGAAAAACTGTTTTTT. Translated: CASSFGGTNEKLFF.

V and J are TRBV19 and TRBJ2-6, with D perhaps matching TRBD1 (6 bases). CDR3 length: 17 residues. The germline V gene has CDR1 LNHDA and CDR2 SQIVND (reference sequence). Trimming took off 0 bases at V and 0 bases at J, with 9 bases between the two ends. CDR3 sequence: CASSIDARGSGANVLTF. CDR3 nucleotides: TGTGCCAGTAGTATAGATGCCAGGGGCTCTGGGGCCAACGTCCTGACTTTC.

CDR3 region: CASSINSPSYNSPLHF. CDR3 nucleotides: TGTGCCAGTAGTATAAACAGTCCCTCCTATAATTCACCCCTCCACTTT. The chain joins TRBV19 to TRBJ1-6, with no clear D. In germline, CDR1 is LNHDA, CDR2 SQIVND (reference sequence). The V gene lost 2 bases and the J gene lost 0 bases, with 8 bases spanning the gap. The CDR3 is 16 residues long.

The V gene is TRBV30, the J gene TRBJ1-2; no clear D. The CDR3 length is 15 residues. With 4 bases removed from V and 8 bases from J, the gap between germline ends came to 23 bases. Germline-derived CDR1 and CDR2 are GTSNPN and SVGIG (reference sequence). The CDR3 bases are TGTGCCTGGAAGCAAAGGGTCTCTCGGGGAGACGGCTACACCTTC. This codes for CAWKQRVSRGDGYTF. Using reference TRBV30 and TRBJ1-2 for the parts outside the CDR3, the full variable domain is SQTIHQWPATLVQPVGSPLSLECTVEGTSNPNLYWYRQAAGRGLQLLFYSVGIGQISSEVPQNLSASRPQDRQFILSSKKLLLSDSGFYLCAWKQRVSRGDGYTFGSGTRLTVV.

CDR3: CASSLLGTRYSNQPQHF. In DNA form, the CDR3 reads TGTGCCAGCAGTTTGCTCGGGACACGGTATAGCAATCAGCCCCAGCATTTT. The rearrangement joins TRBV27 to TRBJ1-5; D possibly corresponds to TRBD1 (6 bases). The CDR3 has 17 residues. Trimming stripped 3 bases from V and 0 bases from J, with 15 bases between. Germline CDR1 MNHEY, CDR2 SMNVEV (reference sequence).

This sequence joins TRBV7-2 and TRBJ1-4, with 7 bases identical to TRBD1. J lost 1 base, V lost 4 bases, and 3 bases had no gene match. Germline V gene lookup returns CDR1 SGHTA and CDR2 FQGNSA. The CDR3 runs to 15 residues. The CDR3 loop reads CASSSRQGTNEKLFF. As DNA, the CDR3 is TGTGCCAGCAGCTCAAGACAGGGAACTAATGAAAAACTGTTTTTT.

V usage is TRBV6-1 and J usage is TRBJ2-5, with 10 bases fitting TRBD2. Germline assignment: CDR1 MNHNS and CDR2 SASEGT. V dropped 2 bases and J dropped 7; count of bases not matched to a gene: 7. The CDR3 totals 15 residues. The CDR3 DNA follows: TGTGCCAGCAGTGAAAGCGGGGGGGCCACGGGGACCCAGTACTTC. Amino acid sequence: CASSESGGATGTQYF.

The genes are TRBV25-1 and TRBJ2-2; 9 nucleotides align to TRBD1. J was trimmed by 6 bases and V by 4 bases; bases with no gene match: 0. This CDR3 has 13 amino acids. CDR1 and CDR2 (germline): MGHDK, SYGVNS. The CDR3 DNA is TGTGCCAGCAGTGGACAGGGGGCCGGGGAGCTGTTTTTT. It codes for CASSGQGAGELFF.